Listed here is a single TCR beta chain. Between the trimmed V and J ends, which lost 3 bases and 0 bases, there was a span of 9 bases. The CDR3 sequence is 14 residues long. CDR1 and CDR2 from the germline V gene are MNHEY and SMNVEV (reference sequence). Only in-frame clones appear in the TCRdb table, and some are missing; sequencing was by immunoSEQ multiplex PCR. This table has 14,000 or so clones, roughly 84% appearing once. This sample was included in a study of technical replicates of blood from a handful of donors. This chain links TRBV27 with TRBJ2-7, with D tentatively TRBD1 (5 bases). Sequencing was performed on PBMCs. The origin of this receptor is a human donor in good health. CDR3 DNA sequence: TGTGCCAGCAGTTTTGGTGGGGCCTCCTACGAGCAGTACTTC. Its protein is CASSFGGASYEQYF.